This TCR beta chain was recorded in a study of human T cells and chemical hapten exposure. General observations from the study: Expanded TCRs grouped into significantly more large CDR3 similarity clusters than controls produced. TCRs above 1 in 1000 frequency stayed constant with DPC sensitization.

For this clonotype: Its antigen is not known.

Specified time point: pre-sensitization, week 0. As for treatment: therapeutic diphenylcyclopropenone sensitization with weekly scalp DPC. Via MiXCR, TCRdb re-called the RACE reads, giving one row per CDR3 protein. Of more than 250,000 distinct CDR3 sequences listed, more than 6.5% are singletons. Source: whole blood, taken in connection with sensitization to the hapten diphenylcyclopropenone (DPC). This TCR derives from a woman aged 40 to 50 with alopecia areata. Some clones in this sample may be carry-over from other donors' samples.

CDR3 nucleotide sequence: TGTGCCAGCAGCTCGGGACACGGCGGCACTGAAGCTTTCTTT. Translating it yields CASSSGHGGTEAFF. This chain uses TRBV7-6 with TRBJ1-1; D possibly corresponds to TRBD1 (6 bases). Germline V gene data show CDR1 as SGHVS and CDR2 as FNYEAQ. This CDR3 is built from 14 residues. Trimming left V 4 bases short and J 4 bases short, with 13 bases between.